Each of the 23 T cell receptor beta chains below was sequenced from the same sample in a study of early stage breast cancer tumors. Profiling relied on immunoSEQ multiplex PCR, and the TCRdb table lists in-frame clones only, not all of them. The sample contains around 28,000 clones, under 60% of which appear only once. Sequenced sample: breast tumor tissue. These receptors were collected from a person aged 45 to 59 with breast cancer.

The V call is TRBV27, the J call TRBJ2-5; D is ambiguous. V lost 3 bases and J lost 3, with 17 bases in between. The CDR3 is 16 residues long. CDR1 MNHEY and CDR2 SMNVEV come from the germline V gene (reference sequence). The CDR3 DNA reads as TGTGCCAGCAGTTTTAGCTTTGATGGAACCGAAGAGACCCAGTACTTC. Amino acid sequence: CASSFSFDGTEETQYF.

This clone was found a few times. The CDR3 DNA sequence: TGTGCCAGCAGCCAAAGCCGGGAGCAGTACTTC. Protein product: CASSQSREQYF. This chain connects TRBV14 to TRBJ2-7; D unclear. Germline-derived CDR1 and CDR2 are SGHDN and FVKESK. V gave up 2 bases and J gave up 7 bases, with 6 bases separating them. This CDR3 spans 11 amino acids.

The genes are TRBV19 and TRBJ1-1; D gene uncertain. Germline loops: CDR1 LNHDA, CDR2 SQIVND (reference sequence). CDR3 length: 14 amino acids. Trimming removed 3 bases at V and 4 bases at J, with 12 bases between. The DNA for the CDR3 is TGTGCCAGTAGTATTGGGATCGAGGGCACTGAAGCTTTCTTT. Translated, it gives CASSIGIEGTEAFF.

The chain uses TRBV4-1 and TRBJ1-1; a possible D gene is TRBD1 (5 bases). Germline loops: CDR1 MGHRA, CDR2 YSYEKL. Trimming pared 0 bases from V and 5 bases from J, leaving 13 bases between. The CDR3 spans 15 residues. The CDR3 is CASSQDQGLLTEAFF. In nucleotides, the CDR3 is TGCGCCAGCAGCCAAGATCAGGGACTCTTGACTGAAGCTTTCTTT.

The DNA for the CDR3 is TGTGCCAGCAGTTTAGACAGGGGGCAGGGCTACACCTTC. Translating it yields CASSLDRGQGYTF. V gene TRBV6-1 combines with J gene TRBJ1-2; 10 bases are a match to TRBD1. The germline CDR1 and CDR2 sequences are MNHNS and SASEGT. This CDR3 is 13 amino acids long. V shed 5 bases and J 8 bases; nucleotides not matched to a gene: 5.

A few counts support this clone. This chain connects TRBV11-3 to TRBJ2-6; D gene uncertain. In germline, CDR1 is SGHNT, CDR2 YENEEA. CDR3 size: 14 residues. V gave up 6 bases and J gave up 0 bases, with 6 bases separating them. The CDR3 nucleotides read TGTGCCAGCAGTCCCTCCTCTGGGGCCAACGTCCTGACTTTC. Translating gives CASSPSSGANVLTF.

This clone was seen a handful of times. The genes are TRBV5-1 and TRBJ2-5, with 9 positions matching TRBD2. With V trimmed by 6 bases and J by 5 bases, 8 bases remained unmatched. This CDR3 comprises 14 residues. Germline V gene lookup returns CDR1 SGHRS and CDR2 YFSETQ. CDR3 protein: CASTQGLAGETQYF. CDR3 DNA sequence: TGCGCCAGCACCCAAGGGCTAGCGGGGGAGACCCAGTACTTC.

J is TRBJ2-1 and V is TRBV5-1; TRBD2 matches 10 bases. CDR1 and CDR2 from the germline V gene are SGHRS and YFSETQ. The CDR3 is 17 residues long. The J segment lost 3 bases and the V segment lost 0 bases, leaving 6 bases of the junction unmatched. CDR3 sequence: CASSLGLAGANYNEQFF. The CDR3 coding sequence is TGCGCCAGCAGCTTGGGCCTAGCGGGAGCCAACTACAATGAGCAGTTCTTC.

This clone rates as medium-sized. The rearrangement uses TRBV6-5 and TRBJ1-1; possible D gene TRBD1, 5 bases. The V end was cut by 6 bases, the J end by 2 bases, with 10 bases between. Germline loops: CDR1 MNHEY, CDR2 SVGAGI. The CDR3 spans 13 residues. The CDR3 loop is CASSPTGNTEAFF. CDR3 DNA sequence: TGTGCCAGCAGCCCTACAGGCAACACTGAAGCTTTCTTT.

The V call is TRBV6-5, the J call TRBJ1-2; D unresolved. This CDR3 has 14 amino acids. Germline lookup yields CDR1 MNHEY and CDR2 SVGAGI. V lost 5 bases, J lost 6 bases, and 16 bases lay in between. CDR3 DNA sequence: TGTGCCAGCAGTCAAGCGGCAGCGTACGATGGCTACACCTTC. Amino acids: CASSQAAAYDGYTF.

The chain recombines TRBV7-9 with TRBJ2-2, with 9 nucleotides matching TRBD2. CDR1 is SEHNR, CDR2 FQNEAQ, per germline (reference sequence). The CDR3 totals 16 residues. The V segment lost 5 bases and the J segment 2 bases; nucleotides outside the gene matches: 6. The CDR3 DNA reads TGTGCCAGCAGCCAAAGCGGGGGGATCAACACCGGGGAGCTGTTTTTT. Amino acids: CASSQSGGINTGELFF. The full variable domain, with the rest looked up from reference TRBV7-9 and TRBJ2-2, is DTGVSQNPRHKITKRGQNVTFRCDPISEHNRLYWYRQTLGQGPEFLTYFQNEAQLEKSRLLSDRFSAERPKGSFSTLEIQRTEQGDSAMYLCASSQSGGINTGELFFGEGSRLTVL.

The chain is built from TRBV6-1 and TRBJ1-2, with a possible D match to TRBD1 (5 bases). The CDR3 is made up of 17 amino acids. The V gene lost 4 bases and the J gene lost 5 bases, with 23 bases spanning the gap. CDR1 is MNHNS and CDR2 is SASEGT in the germline V gene. The CDR3 DNA follows: TGTGCCAGCAGTGTCGGGGCAGGGAGCGATTCTTGGTATGGCTACACCTTC. Translating gives CASSVGAGSDSWYGYTF.

The CDR3 DNA is TGTGCCAGCAGCTTAGGTAGCGGGAATTACAATGAGCAGTTCTTC. As protein: CASSLGSGNYNEQFF. The rearrangement joins TRBV11-1 to TRBJ2-1; 8 bases map to TRBD2. Trimming took 1 base from V and 4 from J; bases not matched to a gene: 3. This CDR3 has 15 residues. The germline gives CDR1 SGHAT, CDR2 FQDESV (reference sequence).

This clone appeared a single time. J is TRBJ2-7 and V is TRBV7-8; D remains unclear. Trimming took 3 bases from V and 2 from J, leaving 11 bases between them. The germline V gene encodes CDR1 SGHVS and CDR2 FQNEAQ. This CDR3 is built from 14 residues. The CDR3 region is CASSLRRLAYEQYF. The CDR3 DNA reads as TGTGCCAGCAGCTTGCGTAGGCTTGCCTACGAGCAGTACTTC.

The CDR3 coding sequence is TGTGCCAGCAGCTTAGCGCTACAGCCCTACGAGCAGTACTTC. As protein: CASSLALQPYEQYF. The chain is built from TRBV7-9 and TRBJ2-7; D remains unclear. Between the trimmed V and J ends, which lost 0 bases and 2 bases, there was a span of 8 bases. The CDR3 is made up of 14 amino acids. The germline CDR1 and CDR2 sequences are SEHNR and FQNEAQ (reference sequence).

The rearrangement links TRBV27 to TRBJ1-4, with D possibly matching TRBD1 (5 bases). Trimming took 0 bases from V and 13 from J, leaving 12 bases between them. The CDR3 covers 13 residues. CDR1 MNHEY and CDR2 SMNVEV come from the germline V gene (reference sequence). The CDR3 DNA is TGTGCCAGCAGTTTATCGGGGGAGGCAGTACTGTTTTTT. Translating it yields CASSLSGEAVLFF. Supplemented by reference TRBV27 and TRBJ1-4, the full variable domain reads EAQVTQNPRYLITVTGKKLTVTCSQNMNHEYMSWYRQDPGLGLRQIYYSMNVEVTDKGDVPEGYKVSRKEKRNFPLILESPSPNQTSLYFCASSLSGEAVLFFGSGTQLSVL.

This clone occurred a few times. This chain uses TRBV6-1 with TRBJ2-7; no reliable D call. The CDR3 spans 13 residues. Germline V gene data show CDR1 as MNHNS and CDR2 as SASEGT. The V gene lost 6 bases and the J gene lost 1 base, with 10 bases spanning the gap. CDR3 region: CASRVTPSYEQYF. For the CDR3, the DNA is TGTGCCAGCAGGGTGACCCCATCCTACGAGCAGTACTTC.

The chain employs TRBV6-5 and TRBJ1-4; 9 nucleotides agree with TRBD1. The V and J ends lost 2 bases and 8 bases, in that order; junction bases with no gene match: 6. The CDR3 is made up of 15 amino acids. Germline V gives CDR1 MNHEY, CDR2 SVGAGI. The CDR3 loop is CASSYGQGFREKLFF. CDR3 bases: TGTGCCAGCAGTTACGGACAGGGGTTTAGGGAAAAACTGTTTTTT.

V and J are TRBV18 and TRBJ2-7; D perhaps matches TRBD2 (7 bases). Trimming took 5 bases from V and 2 from J, leaving 13 bases between them. CDR3 length: 14 amino acids. Germline assignment: CDR1 KGHSH and CDR2 LQKENI. The CDR3 nucleotides are TGTGCCAGCTCAAGGGGGAGGGGAGCCTACGAGCAGTACTTC. The encoded protein is CASSRGRGAYEQYF.

The chain carries TRBV4-1 and TRBJ1-2; 9 bases map to TRBD1. The J segment lost 4 bases and the V segment lost 4 bases, leaving 13 bases of the junction unmatched. The CDR3 has 17 amino acids. Germline V gene data show CDR1 as MGHRA and CDR2 as YSYEKL. CDR3 residues: CASSPAPGQGVFYGYTF. CDR3 bases: TGCGCCAGCAGCCCGGCCCCGGGACAGGGAGTTTTCTATGGCTACACCTTC.

The rearrangement joins TRBV4-1 to TRBJ1-5; D unclear. Germline loops: CDR1 MGHRA, CDR2 YSYEKL. With 3 bases removed from V and 2 bases from J, the gap between germline ends came to 8 bases. CDR3 length: 14 amino acids. The CDR3 here is CASSHPQGNQPQHF. The CDR3 DNA is TGCGCCAGCAGCCACCCCCAGGGCAATCAGCCCCAGCATTTT.

This chain links TRBV7-2 with TRBJ2-1, with D hard to call. Germline CDR1 SGHTA, CDR2 FQGNSA. Trimming removed 5 bases at V and 9 bases at J, with 8 bases between. The CDR3 has 11 residues. Here the CDR3 DNA reads TGTGCCAGCAGCCGAGGCGGTGAGCAGTTCTTC. Translated, it gives CASSRGGEQFF.

This clone has a handful of counts. The chain couples TRBV11-1 to TRBJ1-1, with D perhaps matching TRBD1 (5 bases). This CDR3 contains 15 residues. Trimming pared 1 base from V and 5 bases from J, leaving 14 bases between. Germline V gives CDR1 SGHAT, CDR2 FQDESV (reference sequence). CDR3 sequence: CASSLDGAGTTEAFF. DNA of the CDR3: TGTGCCAGCAGCTTAGATGGGGCCGGCACTACTGAAGCTTTCTTT. The entire variable domain, with the rest obtained from reference TRBV11-1 and TRBJ1-1, is as follows: EAEVAQSPRYKITEKSQAVAFWCDPISGHATLYWYRQILGQGPELLVQFQDESVVDDSQLPKDRFSAERLKGVDSTLKIQPAELGDSAMYLCASSLDGAGTTEAFFGQGTRLTVV.